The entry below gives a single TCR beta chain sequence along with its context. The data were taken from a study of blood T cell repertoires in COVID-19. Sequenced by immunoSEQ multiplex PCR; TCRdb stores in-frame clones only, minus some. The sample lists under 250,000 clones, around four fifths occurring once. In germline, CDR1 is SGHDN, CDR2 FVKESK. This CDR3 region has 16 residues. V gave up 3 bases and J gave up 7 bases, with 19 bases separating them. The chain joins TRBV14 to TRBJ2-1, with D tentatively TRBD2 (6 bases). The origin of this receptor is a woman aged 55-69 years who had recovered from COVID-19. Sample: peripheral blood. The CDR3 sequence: CASSQGPPGRMNEQFF. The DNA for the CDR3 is TGTGCCAGCAGCCAGGGACCCCCGGGGAGGATGAATGAGCAGTTCTTC.